This TCR beta chain was recorded in a study of identical twins. The CDR3 length is 14 residues. The germline V gene has CDR1 DFQATT and CDR2 SNEGSKA (reference sequence). Trimming removed 3 bases from V and 3 bases from J, with 14 bases in between. All donors were healthy Caucasians. TCRdb analysed the 5' RACE reads with MiXCR anew, one entry per CDR3 protein. Altogether 1.5 million to 2 million distinct CDR3 sequences are present, around 33% being singletons, with the ten largest covering about 0.27%. A remark on this clonotype: Antigen: not known.

Overall study findings and caveats: Beta clonotypes that were abundant in cord blood contained fewer insertions, a pattern absent from memory repertoires. These conclusions were based on statistical analysis (cross-sectional, not following the same donors).

The J gene is TRBJ1-2, the V gene TRBV20-1; D not certain. Sequencing used cord blood. This TCR came from a newborn girl in good health. The CDR3 DNA follows: TGCAGTGCTAGTAGGTGGGCTGGTGACTATGGCTACACCTTC. This gives the protein CSASRWAGDYGYTF.